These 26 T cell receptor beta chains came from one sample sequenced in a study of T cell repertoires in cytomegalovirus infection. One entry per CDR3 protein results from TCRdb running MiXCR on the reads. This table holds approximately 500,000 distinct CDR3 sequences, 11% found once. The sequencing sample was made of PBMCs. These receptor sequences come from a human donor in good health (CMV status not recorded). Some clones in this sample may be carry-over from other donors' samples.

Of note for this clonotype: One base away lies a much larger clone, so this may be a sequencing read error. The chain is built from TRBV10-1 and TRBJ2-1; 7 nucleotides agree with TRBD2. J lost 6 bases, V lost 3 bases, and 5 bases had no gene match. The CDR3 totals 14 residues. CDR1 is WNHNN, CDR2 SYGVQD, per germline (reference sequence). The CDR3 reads CASSEGRGSNEQFF. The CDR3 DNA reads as TGCGCCAGCAGTGAAGGGCGGGGGTCCAATGAGCAGTTCTTC.

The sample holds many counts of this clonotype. CDR3 sequence: CASSPGTGAYGYTF. The DNA of the CDR3 is TGTGCCAGCAGTCCAGGGACAGGCGCCTATGGCTACACCTTC. This rearrangement joins TRBV28 to TRBJ1-2; 8 nucleotides line up with TRBD1. V shed 5 bases, J shed 4 bases, and the junction held 6 bases outside the gene matches. The CDR3 covers 14 residues. Germline CDR1 reads MDHEN; CDR2 reads SYDVKM.

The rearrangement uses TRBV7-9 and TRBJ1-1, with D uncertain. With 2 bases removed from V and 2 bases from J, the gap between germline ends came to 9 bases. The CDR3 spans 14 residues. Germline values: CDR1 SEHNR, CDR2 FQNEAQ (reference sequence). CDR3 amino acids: CASSLTSLNTEAFF. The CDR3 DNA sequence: TGTGCCAGCAGCTTAACCAGTCTAAACACTGAAGCTTTCTTT. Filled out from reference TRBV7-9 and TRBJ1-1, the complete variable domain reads DTGVSQNPRHKITKRGQNVTFRCDPISEHNRLYWYRQTLGQGPEFLTYFQNEAQLEKSRLLSDRFSAERPKGSFSTLEIQRTEQGDSAMYLCASSLTSLNTEAFFGQGTRLTVV.

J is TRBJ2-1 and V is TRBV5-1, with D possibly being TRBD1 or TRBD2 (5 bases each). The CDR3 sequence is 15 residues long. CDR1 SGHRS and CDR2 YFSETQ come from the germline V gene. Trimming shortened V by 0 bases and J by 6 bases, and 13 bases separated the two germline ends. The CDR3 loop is CASSLARDPGNEQFF. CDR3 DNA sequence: TGCGCCAGCAGCTTGGCCAGGGACCCGGGCAATGAGCAGTTCTTC.

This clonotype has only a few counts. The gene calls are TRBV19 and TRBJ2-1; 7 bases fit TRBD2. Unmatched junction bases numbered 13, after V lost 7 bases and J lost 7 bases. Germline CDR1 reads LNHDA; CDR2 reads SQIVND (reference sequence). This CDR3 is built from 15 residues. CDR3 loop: CASTPGLDAYNEQFF. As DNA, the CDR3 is TGTGCCAGTACCCCTGGACTAGATGCGTATAATGAGCAGTTCTTC.

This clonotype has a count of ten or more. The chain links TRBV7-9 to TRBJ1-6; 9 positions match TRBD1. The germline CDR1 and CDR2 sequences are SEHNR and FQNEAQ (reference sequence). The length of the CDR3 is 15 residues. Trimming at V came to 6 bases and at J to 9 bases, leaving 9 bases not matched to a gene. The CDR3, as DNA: TGTGCCAGCAGTCCCCGGACAGGGGAAAGTTCACCCCTCCACTTT. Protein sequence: CASSPRTGESSPLHF.

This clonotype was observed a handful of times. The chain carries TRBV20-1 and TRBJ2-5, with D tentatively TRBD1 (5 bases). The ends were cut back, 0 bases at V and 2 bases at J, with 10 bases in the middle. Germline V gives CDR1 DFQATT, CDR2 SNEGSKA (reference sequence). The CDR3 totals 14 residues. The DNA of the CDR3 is TGCAGTGCTAGAGACAGGGCCTTTCAAGAGACCCAGTACTTC. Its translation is CSARDRAFQETQYF.

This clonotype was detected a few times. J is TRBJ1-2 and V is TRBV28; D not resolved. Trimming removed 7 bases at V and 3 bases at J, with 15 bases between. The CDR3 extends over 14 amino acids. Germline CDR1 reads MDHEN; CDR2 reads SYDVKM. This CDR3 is CASKRALGYYGYTF. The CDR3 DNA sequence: TGTGCCAGCAAGCGGGCCTTGGGCTACTATGGCTACACCTTC.

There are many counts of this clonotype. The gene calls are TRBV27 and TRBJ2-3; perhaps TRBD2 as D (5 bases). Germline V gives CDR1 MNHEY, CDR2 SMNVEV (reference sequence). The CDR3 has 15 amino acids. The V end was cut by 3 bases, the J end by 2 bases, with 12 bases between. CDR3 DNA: TGTGCCAGCAGTTTCTCTAGCCTGCTCACAGATACGCAGTATTTT. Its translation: CASSFSSLLTDTQYF.

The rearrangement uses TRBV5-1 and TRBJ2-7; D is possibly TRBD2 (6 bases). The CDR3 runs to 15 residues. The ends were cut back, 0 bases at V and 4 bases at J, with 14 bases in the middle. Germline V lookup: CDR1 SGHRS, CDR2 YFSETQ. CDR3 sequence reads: CASSLVSGELYEQYF. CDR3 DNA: TGCGCCAGCAGCTTGGTGTCGGGGGAATTATACGAGCAGTACTTC. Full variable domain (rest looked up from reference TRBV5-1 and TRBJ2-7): KAGVTQTPRYLIKTRGQQVTLSCSPISGHRSVSWYQQTPGQGLQFLFEYFSETQRNKGNFPGRFSGRQFSNSRSEMNVSTLELGDSALYLCASSLVSGELYEQYFGPGTRLTVT.

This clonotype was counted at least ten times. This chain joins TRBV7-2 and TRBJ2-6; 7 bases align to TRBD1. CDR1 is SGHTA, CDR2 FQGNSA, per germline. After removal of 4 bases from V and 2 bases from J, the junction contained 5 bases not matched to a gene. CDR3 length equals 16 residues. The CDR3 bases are TGTGCCAGCAGCTCAAGACAGGGAGCTGGGGCCAACGTCCTGACTTTC. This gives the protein CASSSRQGAGANVLTF.

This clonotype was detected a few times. CDR3 protein: CASSDLRDPVGELFF. DNA for the CDR3: TGTGCCAGCAGCGACCTCCGGGACCCTGTGGGGGAGCTGTTTTTT. This chain connects TRBV27 to TRBJ2-2; D possibly uses TRBD1 or TRBD2 (5 bases each). This CDR3 region has 15 residues. The germline V and J ends were trimmed by 6 bases and 8 bases, with 19 bases remaining between them. The V gene's germline CDR1 is MNHEY and CDR2 SMNVEV (reference sequence).

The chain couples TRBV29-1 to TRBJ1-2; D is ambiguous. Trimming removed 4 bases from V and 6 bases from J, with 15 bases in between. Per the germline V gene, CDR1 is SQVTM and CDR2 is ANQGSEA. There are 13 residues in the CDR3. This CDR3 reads CSVVPGKADGYTF. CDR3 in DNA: TGCAGCGTTGTCCCCGGAAAGGCCGATGGCTACACCTTC.

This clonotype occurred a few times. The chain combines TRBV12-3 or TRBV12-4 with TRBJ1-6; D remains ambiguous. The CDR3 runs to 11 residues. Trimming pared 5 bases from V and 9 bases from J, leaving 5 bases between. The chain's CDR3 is CASSGLSPLHF. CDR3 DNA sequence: TGTGCCAGCAGTGGCCTTTCACCCCTCCACTTT.

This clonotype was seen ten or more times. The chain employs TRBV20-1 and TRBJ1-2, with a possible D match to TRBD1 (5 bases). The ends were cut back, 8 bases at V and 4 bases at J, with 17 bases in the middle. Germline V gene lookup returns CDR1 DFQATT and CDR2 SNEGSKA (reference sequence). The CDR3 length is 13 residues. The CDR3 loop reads CSPNAGIGYGYTF. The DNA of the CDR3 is TGCAGTCCAAATGCAGGGATCGGCTATGGCTACACCTTC.

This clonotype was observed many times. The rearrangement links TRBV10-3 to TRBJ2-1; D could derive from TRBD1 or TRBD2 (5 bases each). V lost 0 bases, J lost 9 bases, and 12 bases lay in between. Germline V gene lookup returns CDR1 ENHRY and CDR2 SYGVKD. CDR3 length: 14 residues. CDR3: CAISESGRGAEQFF. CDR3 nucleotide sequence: TGTGCCATCAGTGAGTCCGGAAGGGGAGCTGAGCAGTTCTTC.

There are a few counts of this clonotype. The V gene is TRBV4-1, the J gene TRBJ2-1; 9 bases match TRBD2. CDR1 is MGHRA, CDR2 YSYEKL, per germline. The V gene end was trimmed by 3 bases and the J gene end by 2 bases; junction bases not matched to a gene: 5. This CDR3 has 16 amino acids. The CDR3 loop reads CASSHTSGFTYNEQFF. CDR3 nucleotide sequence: TGCGCCAGCAGCCATACTAGCGGGTTCACCTACAATGAGCAGTTCTTC.

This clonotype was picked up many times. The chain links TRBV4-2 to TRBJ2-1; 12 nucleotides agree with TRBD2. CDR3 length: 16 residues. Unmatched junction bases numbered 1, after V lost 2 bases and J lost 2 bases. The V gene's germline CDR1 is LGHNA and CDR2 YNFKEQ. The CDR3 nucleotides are TGTGCCAGCAGCCAAACTAGCGGGGGGACCTACAATGAGCAGTTCTTC. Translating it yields CASSQTSGGTYNEQFF.

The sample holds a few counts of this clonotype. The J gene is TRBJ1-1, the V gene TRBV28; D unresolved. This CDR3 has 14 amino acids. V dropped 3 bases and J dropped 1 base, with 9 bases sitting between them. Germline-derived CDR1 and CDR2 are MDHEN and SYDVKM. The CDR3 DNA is TGTGCCAGCAGTTTTTTATCAGGGAACACTGAAGCTTTCTTT. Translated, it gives CASSFLSGNTEAFF.

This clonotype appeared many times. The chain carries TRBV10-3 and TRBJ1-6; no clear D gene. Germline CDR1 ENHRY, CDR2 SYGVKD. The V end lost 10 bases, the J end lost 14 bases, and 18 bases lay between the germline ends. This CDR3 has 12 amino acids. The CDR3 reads CATNEGNRSLHF. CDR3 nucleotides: TGTGCCACAAACGAGGGTAATCGATCCCTCCACTTT.

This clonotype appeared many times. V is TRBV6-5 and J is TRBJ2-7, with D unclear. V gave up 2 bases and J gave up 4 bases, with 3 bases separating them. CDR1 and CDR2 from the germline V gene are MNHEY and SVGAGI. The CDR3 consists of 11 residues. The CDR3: CASSYRYEQYF. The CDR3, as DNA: TGTGCCAGCAGTTACCGGTACGAGCAGTACTTC.

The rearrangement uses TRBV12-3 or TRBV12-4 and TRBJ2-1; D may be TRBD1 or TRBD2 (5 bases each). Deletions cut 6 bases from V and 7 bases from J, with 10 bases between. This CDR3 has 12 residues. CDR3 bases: TGTGCCAGCAGCCGAGGGGTAAATGAGCAGTTCTTC. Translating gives CASSRGVNEQFF.

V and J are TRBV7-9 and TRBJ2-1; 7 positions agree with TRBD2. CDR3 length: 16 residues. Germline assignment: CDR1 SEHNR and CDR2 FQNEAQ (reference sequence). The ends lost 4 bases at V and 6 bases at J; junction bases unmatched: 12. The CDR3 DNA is TGTGCCAGCAGCTCTCCAGGGCTAGCGGAGTCCAATGAGCAGTTCTTC. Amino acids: CASSSPGLAESNEQFF.

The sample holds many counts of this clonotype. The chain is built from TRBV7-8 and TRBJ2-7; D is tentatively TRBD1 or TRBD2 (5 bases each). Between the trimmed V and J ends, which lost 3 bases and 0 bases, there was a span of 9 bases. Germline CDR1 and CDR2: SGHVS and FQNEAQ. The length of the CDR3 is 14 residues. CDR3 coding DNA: TGTGCCAGCAGCTTCCGGGACCTCTCCTACGAGCAGTACTTC. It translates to CASSFRDLSYEQYF.

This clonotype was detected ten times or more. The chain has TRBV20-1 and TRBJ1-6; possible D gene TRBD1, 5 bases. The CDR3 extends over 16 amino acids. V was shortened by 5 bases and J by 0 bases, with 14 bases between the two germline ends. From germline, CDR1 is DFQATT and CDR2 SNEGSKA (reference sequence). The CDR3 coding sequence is TGCAGTGCTCGGGACCCAAAGAGCTCCTATAATTCACCCCTCCACTTT. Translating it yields CSARDPKSSYNSPLHF.

In nucleotides, the CDR3 is TGTGCCAGTAGCCCCATCGGGACTAGCAGGACATTCACCGGGGAGCTGTTTTTT. As protein: CASSPIGTSRTFTGELFF. This chain connects TRBV19 to TRBJ2-2; 9 bases line up with TRBD2. Looked up from germline, CDR1 is LNHDA and CDR2 is SQIVND (reference sequence). This CDR3 is 18 amino acids long. V was pared by 6 bases and J by 4 bases, with 15 bases of the junction left unmatched.